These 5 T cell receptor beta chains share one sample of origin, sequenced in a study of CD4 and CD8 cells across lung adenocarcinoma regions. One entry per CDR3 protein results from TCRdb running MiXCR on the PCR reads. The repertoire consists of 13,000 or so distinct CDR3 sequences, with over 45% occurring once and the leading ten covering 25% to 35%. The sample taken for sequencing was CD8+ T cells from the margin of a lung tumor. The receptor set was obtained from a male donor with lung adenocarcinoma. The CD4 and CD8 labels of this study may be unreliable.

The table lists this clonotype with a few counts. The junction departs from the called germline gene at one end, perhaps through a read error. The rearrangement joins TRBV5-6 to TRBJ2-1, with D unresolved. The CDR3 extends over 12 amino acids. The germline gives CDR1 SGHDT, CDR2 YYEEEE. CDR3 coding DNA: TGTGCCAGCAGCCGCGGTGATAACGCCGAGTACTTC. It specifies CASSRGDNAEYF.

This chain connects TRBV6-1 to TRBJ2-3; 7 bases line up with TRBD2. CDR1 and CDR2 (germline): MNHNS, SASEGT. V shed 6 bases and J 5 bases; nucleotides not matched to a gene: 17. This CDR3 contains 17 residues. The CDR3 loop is CASRQGLAGVRKDTQYF. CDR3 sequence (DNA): TGTGCCAGCAGACAAGGCCTCGCGGGAGTTCGCAAAGATACGCAGTATTTT.

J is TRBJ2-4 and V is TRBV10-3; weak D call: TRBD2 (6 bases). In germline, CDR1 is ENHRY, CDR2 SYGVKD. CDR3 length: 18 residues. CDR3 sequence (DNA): TGTGCGGGCTGTGGGGGGAGAGGGAGAGGCCTAGCCAAAGACACTCAGTACTTC. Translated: CAGCGGRGRGLAKDTQYF.

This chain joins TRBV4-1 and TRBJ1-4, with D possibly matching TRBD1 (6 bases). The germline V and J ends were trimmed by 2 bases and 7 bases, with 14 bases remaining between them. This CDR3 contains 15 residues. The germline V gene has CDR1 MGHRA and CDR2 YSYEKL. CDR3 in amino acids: CASSQNAGAGEKLFF. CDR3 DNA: TGCGCCAGCAGCCAAAATGCGGGGGCGGGTGAAAAACTGTTTTTT.

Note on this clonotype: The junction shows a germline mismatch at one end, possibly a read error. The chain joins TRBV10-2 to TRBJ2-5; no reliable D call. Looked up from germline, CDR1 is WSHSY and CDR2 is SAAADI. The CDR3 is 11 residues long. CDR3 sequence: CAGSDQETQYF. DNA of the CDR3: TGCGCGGGCAGTGACCAAGAGACCCAGTATTTC.